The 4 T cell receptor beta chains below were found in one sample sequenced in a study of CDR3 diversity in severe acne. TCRdb ran MiXCR on the PCR reads and lists one entry per CDR3 protein. Of some 84,000 distinct CDR3 sequences listed, 45% to 50% are singletons. The sequencing input was blood. The receptors derive from a male donor in good health, serving as a control.

The V gene is TRBV6-1, the J gene TRBJ2-5; 10 positions agree with TRBD2. Germline CDR1 is MNHNS and CDR2 is SASEGT. Losses at the gene ends were 8 bases for V and 5 bases for J; bases not matched to a gene: 17. The CDR3 sequence is 17 residues long. CDR3 DNA: TGTGCCAGCCAATTCGGGGCTAGCGGGAGTTTCAACGAGACCCAGTACTTC. Protein product: CASQFGASGSFNETQYF.

As to this clonotype: A much larger clonotype is one base distant, so this may be a read error. The CDR3 spells CTSSKNPPGNEQFF. The CDR3 DNA reads as TGTACCAGCAGCAAAAATCCCCCCGGCAATGAGCAGTTCTTC. The V call is TRBV6-6, the J call TRBJ2-1; D is uncertain. Germline V gene lookup returns CDR1 MNHNY and CDR2 SVGAGI (reference sequence). This CDR3 has 14 amino acids.

This clonotype turned up a few times. This chain connects TRBV10-3 to TRBJ2-5; D may be TRBD1 or TRBD2 (7 bases each). Germline assignment: CDR1 ENHRY and CDR2 SYGVKD. With 10 bases removed from V and 5 bases from J, the gap between germline ends came to 11 bases. The CDR3 is made up of 11 amino acids. CDR3 DNA sequence: TGTGCCAGCCAGGGGGGGGAGACCCAGTACTTC. It translates to CASQGGETQYF.

The rearrangement joins TRBV7-9 to TRBJ1-1, with a weak D call TRBD1 (5 bases). Per germline, CDR1 SEHNR and CDR2 FQNEAQ (reference sequence). Trimming took 1 base from V and 12 from J, leaving 15 bases between them. This CDR3 spans 13 amino acids. CDR3 in amino acids: CASSLVRGATSFF. The CDR3 nucleotides read TGTGCCAGCAGCTTAGTGAGAGGGGCGACTTCTTTCTTT.